Listed below are T cell receptor beta chains from one sample, sequenced in a study of shared clonotypes between healthy human individuals. Using immunoSEQ multiplex PCR, the repertoire was profiled, and TCRdb retains in-frame clones only, with some absent. Of about 820,000 clones listed, more than 85% are singletons. Sequenced input: naive CD8+ T cells sorted from blood. The receptors here all came from a man aged 30-40 years in good health. Each CDR3 is given with its conserved first and last residue. A D gene is named only where the DNA matches it firmly. A clone size is listed for some rows: how often the clone was seen (once, few, many), or a class if it is expanded.

abundance | j_gene | d_gene | v_gene | CDR3aa
NA | TRBJ2-1 | NA | TRBV29-1 | CSVAGILSYNEQFF
NA | TRBJ2-1 | TRBD2 | TRBV5-1 | CASSLGGGTYNEQFF
NA | TRBJ1-1 | TRBD1 | TRBV7-9 | CASRTTGMNTEAFF
NA | TRBJ2-1 | TRBD1 | TRBV7-9 | CASSLAGQTYNEQFF
NA | TRBJ1-1 | TRBD1 | TRBV6-5 | CASTQGVGTEAFF
NA | TRBJ1-1 | NA | TRBV4-3 | CASSQGVIGVGNTEAFF
NA | TRBJ1-5 | TRBD1 | TRBV9 | CASSAWDRVQPQHF
NA | TRBJ2-7 | TRBD2 | TRBV27 | CASSGTGGSYEQYF
NA | TRBJ2-7 | NA | TRBV11-2 | CASSLFSYEQYF
NA | TRBJ1-4 | NA | TRBV7-6 | CASSLDPGDEKLFF
once | TRBJ2-1 | NA | TRBV20-1 | CSARPGREQFF
NA | TRBJ2-1 | TRBD1 | TRBV11-3 | CASSLDFGTGKGNEQFF
NA | TRBJ2-3 | NA | TRBV2 | CASSPPSSTDTQYF
NA | TRBJ2-1 | NA | TRBV14 | CASSYLRGKDEQFF
NA | TRBJ2-7 | TRBD1 | TRBV29-1 | CSVEDPDRSSYEQYF
NA | TRBJ2-5 | TRBD2 | TRBV7-6 | CASSLGSGRAGETQYF
NA | TRBJ2-6 | NA | TRBV27 | CASSFSPGANVLTF
NA | TRBJ2-1 | NA | TRBV12-5 | CASGFGSSEQFF
NA | TRBJ1-5 | TRBD1 | TRBV28 | CASSLSSTGLNQPQHF
once | TRBJ2-1 | TRBD2 | TRBV5-1 | CASSPFPGLADNEQFF
NA | TRBJ2-1 | TRBD2 | TRBV29-1 | CSVEGRHIPGRAYNEQFF
NA | TRBJ2-2 | TRBD2 | TRBV28 | CASSLAEVGELFF
NA | TRBJ1-1 | NA | TRBV9 | CASSVGPTGLNTEAFF
NA | TRBJ2-7 | NA | TRBV7-9 | CASSHPGSLSYEQYF
NA | TRBJ2-7 | TRBD1 | TRBV15 | CATSRSTGTEFYEQYF
NA | TRBJ1-5 | NA | TRBV12-2 | CASRFGATESDQPQHF
NA | TRBJ2-1 | TRBD2 | TRBV5-4 | CASSFSPGSGKNNEQFF
NA | TRBJ2-1 | TRBD2 | TRBV30 | CAYGLAGGVDEQFF
NA | TRBJ2-3 | NA | TRBV9 | CASSLGTPVHTQYF
NA | TRBJ2-1 | TRBD1 | TRBV7-9 | CASSVGTDNEQFF
once | TRBJ2-3 | NA | TRBV4-1 | CASSQEGLADTQYF
NA | TRBJ2-5 | NA | TRBV7-9 | CASSPSLPETQYF
NA | TRBJ1-1 | NA | TRBV4-2 | CASSQDTSRSGTEAFF
NA | TRBJ2-3 | NA | TRBV19 | CASSIRTAISTDTQYF
NA | TRBJ2-7 | TRBD1 | TRBV14 | CASSQGTGDTYEQYF
few | TRBJ1-5 | NA | TRBV19 | CASSMGAASNQPQHF
NA | TRBJ2-1 | NA | TRBV18 | CASSPEGVPYNEQFF
NA | TRBJ1-1 | NA | TRBV19 | CASRRTPGDTEAFF
NA | TRBJ2-7 | NA | TRBV5-1 | CASSLWSYEQYF
NA | TRBJ2-7 | NA | TRBV28 | CASILRPSRVHEQYF
few | TRBJ1-5 | NA | TRBV28 | CASSNLQAHGNQPQHF
NA | TRBJ2-7 | TRBD2 | TRBV5-1 | CASSFDTSGSTYEQYF
NA | TRBJ2-7 | NA | TRBV29-1 | CSAVTWGSYEQYF
NA | TRBJ2-5 | NA | TRBV25-1 | CASREPQGAPRETQYF
once | TRBJ2-1 | NA | TRBV28 | CASSLWEYEQFF
NA | TRBJ1-1 | NA | TRBV9 | CASSVGETDPNF
NA | TRBJ2-5 | NA | TRBV5-4 | CASSLKGSRQETQYF
NA | TRBJ2-7 | TRBD2 | TRBV7-6 | CASSLGPGTRDEQYF
NA | TRBJ2-3 | TRBD2 | TRBV6-5 | CASNRGGSTDTQYF
few | TRBJ2-2 | NA | TRBV27 | CASSLVWSSTGELFF
NA | TRBJ1-4 | TRBD1 | TRBV5-4 | CASSSSGTGNEKLFF
NA | TRBJ1-5 | NA | TRBV19 | CASSSEGTEYSNQPQHF
NA | TRBJ1-1 | NA | TRBV4-1 | CASSEYLILRDMNTEAFF
NA | TRBJ2-3 | TRBD1 | TRBV19 | CASSPWDREPSTDTQYF
NA | TRBJ2-1 | TRBD1 | TRBV2 | CASSGRDRGPYNEQFF
NA | TRBJ2-3 | TRBD1 | TRBV28 | CATRAGTGRTDTQYF
NA | TRBJ2-5 | NA | TRBV6-6 | CASSLDPSGTQYF
NA | TRBJ1-4 | NA | TRBV4-1 | CASSQAGTPATNEKLFF
NA | TRBJ1-2 | NA | TRBV2 | CASSPRGTELFGYTF